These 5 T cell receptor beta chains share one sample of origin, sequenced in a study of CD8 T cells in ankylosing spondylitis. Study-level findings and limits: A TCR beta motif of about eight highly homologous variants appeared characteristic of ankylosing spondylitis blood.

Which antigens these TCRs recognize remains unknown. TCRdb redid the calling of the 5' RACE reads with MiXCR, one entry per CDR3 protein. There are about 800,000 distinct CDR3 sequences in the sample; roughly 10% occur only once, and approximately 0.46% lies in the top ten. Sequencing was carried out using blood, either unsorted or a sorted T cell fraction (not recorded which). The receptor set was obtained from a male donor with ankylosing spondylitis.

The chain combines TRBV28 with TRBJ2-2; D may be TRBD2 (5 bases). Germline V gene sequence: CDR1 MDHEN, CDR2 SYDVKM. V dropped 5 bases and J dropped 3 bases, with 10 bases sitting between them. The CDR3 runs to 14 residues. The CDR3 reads CASSTSGDTGELFF. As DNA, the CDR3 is TGTGCCAGCAGTACGTCCGGGGACACCGGGGAGCTGTTTTTT.

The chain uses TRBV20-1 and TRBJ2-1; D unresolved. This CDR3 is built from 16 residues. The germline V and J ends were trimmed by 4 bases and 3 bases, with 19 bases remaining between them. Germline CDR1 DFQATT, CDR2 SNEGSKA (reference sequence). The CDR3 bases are TGCAGTGCTACAGATGGCTTGGGCGCAATCTACAATGAGCAGTTCTTC. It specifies CSATDGLGAIYNEQFF.

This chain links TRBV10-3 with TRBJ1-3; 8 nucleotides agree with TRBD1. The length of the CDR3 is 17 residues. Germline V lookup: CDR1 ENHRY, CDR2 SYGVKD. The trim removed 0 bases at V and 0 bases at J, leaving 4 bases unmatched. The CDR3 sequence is CAISESRTGTSGNTIYF. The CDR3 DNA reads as TGTGCCATCAGTGAGTCACGGACAGGGACCTCTGGAAACACCATATATTTT.

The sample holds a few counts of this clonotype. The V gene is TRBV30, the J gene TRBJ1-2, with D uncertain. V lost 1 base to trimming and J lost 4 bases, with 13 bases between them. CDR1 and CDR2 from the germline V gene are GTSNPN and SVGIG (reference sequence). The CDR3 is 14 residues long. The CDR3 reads CAWSGQFVGYGYTF. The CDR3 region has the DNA TGTGCCTGGAGTGGGCAGTTCGTGGGCTATGGCTACACCTTC.

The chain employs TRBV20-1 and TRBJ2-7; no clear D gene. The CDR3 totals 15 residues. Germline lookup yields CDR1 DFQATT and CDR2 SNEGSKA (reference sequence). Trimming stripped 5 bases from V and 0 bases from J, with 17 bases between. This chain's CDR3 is CSALRTSTGSYEQYF. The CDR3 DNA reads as TGCAGTGCTCTAAGAACCTCGACCGGCTCCTACGAGCAGTACTTC.